The 2 T cell receptor beta chains presented below share a single source sample, sequenced in a study of T cell responses to AZD1222 COVID-19 vaccine. The method was immunoSEQ multiplex PCR; TCRdb's version includes in-frame clones alone and lacks a portion of them. The table has around 130,000 clones, 70% to 90% seen once. The sample in question was peripheral blood, obtained 28 days after the second AZD1222 dose. These receptors came from an adult who received the AZD1222 COVID-19 vaccine.

The chain employs TRBV4-3 and TRBJ1-1; 7 bases fit TRBD1. This CDR3 is built from 14 residues. Germline V lookup: CDR1 LGHNA, CDR2 YSLEER. The junction had 8 bases not matched to a gene; V was cut back by 6 bases and J by 4 bases. CDR3 nucleotide sequence: TGCGCCAGCAGTCAGTGGACAGGCCGCACTGAAGCTTTCTTT. Translation: CASSQWTGRTEAFF.

The V gene is TRBV27, the J gene TRBJ2-1, with no clear D. Germline CDR1 is MNHEY and CDR2 is SMNVEV (reference sequence). This CDR3 has 14 residues. V was trimmed by 7 bases and J by 10 bases, leaving 20 bases between them. The CDR3 protein is CASKRFRELWEQFF. The CDR3 DNA sequence: TGTGCCAGCAAGAGGTTCCGTGAGTTATGGGAGCAGTTCTTC.